The 17 T cell receptor beta chains listed next were all sequenced from one sample in a study of T cells in Graves' hyperthyroidism and ophthalmopathy (dated by TCRdb to about 2019). The method was multiplex PCR. TCRdb shows the sequencer as Illumina HiSeq 2000. Amplification of TCR beta CDR3 regions was carried out from RNA transcripts. The TCR CDR3 was subjected to a first round of RT-PCR using the HTBI primer set and the Qiagen OneStep RT-PCR kit. In-frame beta chains were kept once TCRdb had trimmed the public reads at Q25 with fastp and called clones with MiXCR. Entries that share a CDR3 protein sequence are merged under the most common genes and DNA. The sample data list 700,000 or so distinct CDR3 sequences, and roughly 15% of these were observed just once. About an eighth of the sample is in the top ten clones. Sequencing was carried out using blood. These receptors were collected from a woman aged 45-59 years with Graves' ophthalmopathy.

This clonotype was seen repeatedly, ten times or more. V and J are TRBV5-1 and TRBJ2-7; 10 bases agree with TRBD2. The junction had 3 bases not matched to a gene; V was cut back by 4 bases and J by 2 bases. The CDR3 runs 14 residues. The V gene's germline CDR1 is SGHRS and CDR2 YFSETQ. CDR3 in DNA: TGCGCCAGCAGCAGGACTAGCGGAACCTACGAGCAGTACTTC. This gives the protein CASSRTSGTYEQYF.

This clonotype occurred many times. The chain is built from TRBV30 and TRBJ2-7; maybe TRBD2 (6 bases). The CDR3 consists of 12 residues. CDR1 is GTSNPN and CDR2 is SVGIG in the germline V gene (reference sequence). V was clipped by 4 bases and J by 3 bases, with 10 bases between them. The CDR3 is CAWNSGDYEQYF. Here the CDR3 DNA reads TGTGCCTGGAATAGCGGAGACTACGAGCAGTACTTC.

At least ten counts were recorded for this clonotype. The chain employs TRBV7-2 and TRBJ2-1, with TRBD2 as a possible D gene (5 bases). The CDR3 sequence is 16 residues long. Germline CDR1 and CDR2: SGHTA and FQGNSA. The V gene lost 1 base and the J gene lost 4 bases, with 14 bases spanning the gap. The CDR3 loop reads CASSLDVGVRYNEQFF. For the CDR3, the DNA is TGTGCCAGCAGCTTAGACGTCGGGGTTCGGTACAATGAGCAGTTCTTC.

V gene TRBV19 combines with J gene TRBJ2-1; 10 bases agree with TRBD2. Unmatched junction bases numbered 8, after V lost 3 bases and J lost 0 bases. The CDR3 consists of 18 residues. In germline, CDR1 is LNHDA, CDR2 SQIVND (reference sequence). CDR3 residues: CASSIVAGGVSSYNEQFF. The CDR3 coding sequence is TGTGCCAGTAGTATTGTAGCGGGAGGCGTGAGCTCCTACAATGAGCAGTTCTTC.

In DNA, the CDR3 is TGTGCCAGCAGCGCAACAGGGGGCGATCAGCCCCAGCATTTT. Its protein is CASSATGGDQPQHF. This chain uses TRBV9 with TRBJ1-5; 9 nucleotides align to TRBD1. Germline loops: CDR1 SGDLS, CDR2 YYNGEE. CDR3 length: 14 residues. The J segment lost 5 bases and the V segment lost 3 bases, leaving 3 bases of the junction unmatched.

This rearrangement joins TRBV20-1 to TRBJ2-3; a weak D match, TRBD2 (6 bases). Germline-derived CDR1 and CDR2 are DFQATT and SNEGSKA (reference sequence). This CDR3 contains 12 residues. Trimming took 6 bases from V and 1 from J, leaving 8 bases between them. CDR3 nucleotides: TGCAGTGCCCGCGGGGGCACAGATACGCAGTATTTT. It translates to CSARGGTDTQYF.

This clonotype was observed many times. This rearrangement joins TRBV18 to TRBJ2-6; no reliable D call. Germline values: CDR1 KGHSH, CDR2 LQKENI. V was pared by 0 bases and J by 2 bases, with 5 bases between. CDR3 length: 15 amino acids. The CDR3 sequence: CASSPPTAGANVLTF. Here the CDR3 DNA reads TGTGCCAGCTCACCACCGACGGCTGGGGCCAACGTCCTGACTTTC.

This clonotype was recorded at least ten times. The chain recombines TRBV28 with TRBJ2-7; D not certain. V dropped 2 bases and J dropped 4 bases, with 9 bases sitting between them. Germline CDR1 reads MDHEN; CDR2 reads SYDVKM. CDR3 size: 13 residues. The CDR3 loop reads CASSLRSIYEQYF. The CDR3 nucleotides read TGTGCCAGCAGTTTACGGAGTATATACGAGCAGTACTTC.

This clonotype was detected many times. The rearrangement joins TRBV12-3 or TRBV12-4 to TRBJ2-1, with D tentatively TRBD2 (6 bases). Trimming stripped 6 bases from V and 2 bases from J, with 14 bases between. This CDR3 comprises 15 residues. The CDR3 nucleotides are TGTGCCAGCAGCCCGACTAGATCGGCCTACAATGAGCAGTTCTTC. Translation gives CASSPTRSAYNEQFF.

Note on this clonotype: The junction differs from germline at one of its ends, possibly a read error. V gene TRBV29-1 combines with J gene TRBJ2-2; 8 bases are a match to TRBD2. The CDR3 has 13 residues. CDR1 SQVTM and CDR2 ANQGSEA come from the germline V gene. The DNA for the CDR3 is TGCAGCGTCGAAGGAGCGGGAGTGAGGGAGCTGTTTTTT. Translated, it gives CSVEGAGVRELFF.

This clonotype was seen repeatedly, ten times or more. The chain links TRBV28 to TRBJ1-1, with 7 bases that match TRBD1. V lost 6 bases and J lost 1; bases outside the gene matches: 5. CDR1 is MDHEN, CDR2 SYDVKM, per germline. The CDR3 is made up of 14 amino acids. The CDR3 protein is CASRKGQTNTEAFF. The CDR3 DNA follows: TGTGCCAGCAGAAAGGGACAGACGAACACTGAAGCTTTCTTT.

This clonotype has ten or more counts. V is TRBV18 and J is TRBJ2-3; 7 nucleotides line up with TRBD1. CDR1 and CDR2 from the germline V gene are KGHSH and LQKENI. This CDR3 has 16 residues. Trimming at V came to 6 bases and at J to 2 bases, leaving 11 bases not matched to a gene. The CDR3 nucleotides are TGTGCCAGCTCCCGGGATGACAGGGAGATCACAGATACGCAGTATTTT. Translating gives CASSRDDREITDTQYF.

This clonotype was counted between two and nine times. The V and J genes are TRBV15 and TRBJ2-1; no firm D call. The V end lost 0 bases, the J end lost 0 bases, and 12 bases lay between the germline ends. Germline V gene data show CDR1 as LNHNV and CDR2 as YYDKDF (reference sequence). There are 17 residues in the CDR3. CDR3 residues: CATSRDRARSSYNEQFF. CDR3 nucleotides: TGTGCCACCAGCAGAGATCGGGCCCGGAGCTCCTACAATGAGCAGTTCTTC.

This clonotype was observed at least ten times. The chain links TRBV7-8 to TRBJ2-2; 12 bases align to TRBD2. Germline loops: CDR1 SGHVS, CDR2 FQNEAQ. J gave up 7 bases and V 4 bases, and 7 bases lay outside the gene matches. This CDR3 is 16 amino acids long. The CDR3 sequence: CASSSRLAGVIGELFF. CDR3 bases: TGTGCCAGCAGCTCCCGACTAGCGGGAGTAATCGGGGAGCTGTTTTTT.

This clonotype was detected ten times or more. The chain employs TRBV28 and TRBJ2-1; possibly TRBD1 for D (6 bases). There are 15 residues in the CDR3. Trimming shortened V by 1 base and J by 2 bases, and 9 bases separated the two germline ends. Looked up from germline, CDR1 is MDHEN and CDR2 is SYDVKM. The CDR3 reads CASSLLDSAYNEQFF. DNA of the CDR3: TGTGCCAGCAGTTTATTGGACAGTGCCTACAATGAGCAGTTCTTC.

This clonotype showed up many times. This chain links TRBV11-2 with TRBJ2-2; tentative D call: TRBD2 (5 bases). The CDR3 loop spans 12 amino acids. Germline V gene lookup returns CDR1 SGHAT and CDR2 FQNNGV. V gave up 3 bases and J gave up 7 bases, with 6 bases separating them. The CDR3 reads CASSFGVGELFF. The CDR3 bases are TGTGCCAGCAGCTTCGGGGTCGGGGAGCTGTTTTTT.

This sequence joins TRBV29-1 and TRBJ2-7; 11 nucleotides agree with TRBD2. CDR1 and CDR2 (germline): SQVTM, ANQGSEA. The CDR3 has 17 residues. After removal of 4 bases from V and 0 bases from J, the junction contained 11 bases not matched to a gene. The CDR3 DNA reads as TGCAGCGTTGGGCGGGCTATACTAGCGGGGGACTCCTACGAGCAGTACTTC. Protein: CSVGRAILAGDSYEQYF.